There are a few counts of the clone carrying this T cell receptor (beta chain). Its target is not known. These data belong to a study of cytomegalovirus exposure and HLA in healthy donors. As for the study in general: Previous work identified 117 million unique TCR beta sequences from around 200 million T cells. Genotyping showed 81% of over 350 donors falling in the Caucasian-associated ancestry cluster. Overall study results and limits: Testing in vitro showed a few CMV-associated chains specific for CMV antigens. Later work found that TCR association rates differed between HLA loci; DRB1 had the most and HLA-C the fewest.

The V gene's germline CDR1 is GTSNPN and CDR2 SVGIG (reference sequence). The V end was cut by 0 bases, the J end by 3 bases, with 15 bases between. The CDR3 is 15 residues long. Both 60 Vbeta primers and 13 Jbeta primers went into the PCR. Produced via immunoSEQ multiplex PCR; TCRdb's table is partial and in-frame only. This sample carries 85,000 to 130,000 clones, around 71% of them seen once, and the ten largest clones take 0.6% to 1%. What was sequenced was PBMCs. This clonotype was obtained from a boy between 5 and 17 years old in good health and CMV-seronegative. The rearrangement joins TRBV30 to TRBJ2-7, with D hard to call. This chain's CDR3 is CAWSVPGLGYYEQYF. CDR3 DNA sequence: TGTGCCTGGAGTGTCCCTGGCCTGGGCTACTACGAGCAGTACTTC.